This TCR beta chain was retrieved from a study of cytomegalovirus exposure and HLA in healthy donors. Study-wide results and limits: Researchers catalogued 150 or so TCR beta chains as cytomegalovirus-associated. Immune exposure was documented only through CMV serostatus. Looking again later, the authors saw that most CMV-associated TCR beta chains seemed HLA-restricted.

It was healthy bone marrow donors who served as donors. Germline V gives CDR1 MNHNS, CDR2 SASEGT. The J segment lost 8 bases and the V segment lost 6 bases, leaving 7 bases of the junction unmatched. CDR3 size: 13 residues. The study ran its PCR with 60 Vbeta and 13 Jbeta primers. TCRdb's copy holds only in-frame clones and misses some; the assay was immunoSEQ multiplex PCR. The data contain more than 90,000 clones, about 72% of them seen just once; the ten biggest clones take up 4% to 5%. With respect to this clone: Its antigen remains unidentified.

The source is a man aged 50 or older in good health and CMV-seropositive. Input material: PBMCs. The chain combines TRBV6-1 with TRBJ1-2, with 9 bases fitting TRBD1. The CDR3 sequence: CASRGDRAHGYTF. The CDR3 nucleotides read TGTGCCAGCAGGGGGGACAGGGCCCACGGCTACACCTTC.